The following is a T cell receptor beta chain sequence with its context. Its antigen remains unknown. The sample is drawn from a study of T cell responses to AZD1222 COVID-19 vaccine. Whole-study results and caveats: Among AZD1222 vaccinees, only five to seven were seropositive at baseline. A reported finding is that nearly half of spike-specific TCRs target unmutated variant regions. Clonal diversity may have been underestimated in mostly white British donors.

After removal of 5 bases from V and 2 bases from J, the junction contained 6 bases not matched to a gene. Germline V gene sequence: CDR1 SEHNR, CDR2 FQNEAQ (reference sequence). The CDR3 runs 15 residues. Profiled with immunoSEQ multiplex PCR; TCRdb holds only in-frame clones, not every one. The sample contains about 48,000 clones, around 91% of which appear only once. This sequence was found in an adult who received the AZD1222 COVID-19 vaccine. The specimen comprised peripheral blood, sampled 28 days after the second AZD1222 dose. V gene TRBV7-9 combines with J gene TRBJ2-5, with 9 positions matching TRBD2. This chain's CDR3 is CASSPTSGRQETQYF. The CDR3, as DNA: TGTGCCAGCAGCCCGACTAGCGGAAGACAAGAGACCCAGTACTTC.